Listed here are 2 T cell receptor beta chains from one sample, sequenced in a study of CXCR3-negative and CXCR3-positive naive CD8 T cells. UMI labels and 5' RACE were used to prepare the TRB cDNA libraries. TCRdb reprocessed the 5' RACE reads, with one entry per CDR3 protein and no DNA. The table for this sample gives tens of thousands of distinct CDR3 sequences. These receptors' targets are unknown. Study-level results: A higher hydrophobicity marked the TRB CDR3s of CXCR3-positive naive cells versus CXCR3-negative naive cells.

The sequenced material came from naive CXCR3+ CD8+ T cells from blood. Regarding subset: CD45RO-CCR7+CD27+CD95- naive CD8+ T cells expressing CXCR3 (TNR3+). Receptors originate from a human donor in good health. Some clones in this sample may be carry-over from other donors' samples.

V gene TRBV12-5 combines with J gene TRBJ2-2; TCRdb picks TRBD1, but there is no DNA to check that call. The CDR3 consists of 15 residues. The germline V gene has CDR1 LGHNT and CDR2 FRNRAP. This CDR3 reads CASALGQGNTRELFF.

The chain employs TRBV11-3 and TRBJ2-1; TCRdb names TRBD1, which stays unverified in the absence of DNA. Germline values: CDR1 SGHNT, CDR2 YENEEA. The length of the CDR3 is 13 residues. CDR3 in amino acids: CASSSDREDEQFF.